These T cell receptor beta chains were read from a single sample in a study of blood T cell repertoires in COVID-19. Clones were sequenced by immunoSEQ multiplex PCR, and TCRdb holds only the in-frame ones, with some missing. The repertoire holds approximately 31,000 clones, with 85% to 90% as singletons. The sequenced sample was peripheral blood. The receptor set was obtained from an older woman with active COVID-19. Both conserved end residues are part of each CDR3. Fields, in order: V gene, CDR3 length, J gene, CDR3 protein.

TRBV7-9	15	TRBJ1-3	CARRFVHFSGNTIYF
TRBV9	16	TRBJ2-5	CASSVRSGGAGETQYF
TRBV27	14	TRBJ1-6	CASKGDLNNSPLHF
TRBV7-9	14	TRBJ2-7	CASSLAGQGYEQYF
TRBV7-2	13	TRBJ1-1	CASSFDKNTEAFF
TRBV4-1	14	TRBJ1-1	CASSQPGGTTEAFF
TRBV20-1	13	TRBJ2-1	CSASSGGAGEQFF
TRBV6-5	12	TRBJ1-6	CASSRDYSPLHF
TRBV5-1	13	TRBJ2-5	CASSLSLMETQYF
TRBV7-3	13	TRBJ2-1	CASSSTPGGKQFF
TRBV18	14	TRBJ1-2	CASSPRSDSYGYTF
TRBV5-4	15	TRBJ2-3	CASSTGTSGIDTQYF
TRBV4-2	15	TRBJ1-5	CASSQDGQGNQPQHF
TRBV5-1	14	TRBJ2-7	CASSFGTDSYEQYF
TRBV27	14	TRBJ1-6	CASSLGQGSSPLHF
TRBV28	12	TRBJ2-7	CASNSGTYEQYF
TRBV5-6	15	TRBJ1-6	CASSLETGVRSPLHF
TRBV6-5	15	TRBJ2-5	CASRGLAGGQETQYF
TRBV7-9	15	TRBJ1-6	CASGFGTGENSPLHF
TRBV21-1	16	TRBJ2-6	CASPPGGNSGANVLTF